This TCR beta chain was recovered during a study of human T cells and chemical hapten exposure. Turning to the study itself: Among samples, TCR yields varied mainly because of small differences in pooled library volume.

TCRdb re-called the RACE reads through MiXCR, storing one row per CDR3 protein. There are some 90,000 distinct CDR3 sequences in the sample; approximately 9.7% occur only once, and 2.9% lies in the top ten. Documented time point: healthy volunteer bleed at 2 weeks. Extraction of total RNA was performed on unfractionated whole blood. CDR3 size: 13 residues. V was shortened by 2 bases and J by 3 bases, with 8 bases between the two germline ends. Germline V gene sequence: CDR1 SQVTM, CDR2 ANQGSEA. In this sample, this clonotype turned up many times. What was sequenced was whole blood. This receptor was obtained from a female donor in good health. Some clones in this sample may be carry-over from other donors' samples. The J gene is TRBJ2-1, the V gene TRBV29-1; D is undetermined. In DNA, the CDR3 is TGCAGCGTTGAACCTAGGCTCTACAATGAGCAGTTCTTC. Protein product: CSVEPRLYNEQFF.